Listed below are T cell receptor beta chains from one sample, sequenced in a study of shared clonotypes between healthy human individuals. Only in-frame clones appear in the TCRdb table, and some are missing; sequencing was by immunoSEQ multiplex PCR. Among about 1.4 million clones listed, approximately 96% were seen once. The sequenced material came from naive CD4+ T cells sorted from blood. These receptors all stem from a man under 40 in good health. CDR3s include the opening cysteine and the closing phenylalanine or tryptophan. Expanded clones are given a class, and other clones once, few, many or no size at all.

size	V	CDR3
-	TRBV4-1	CASSQGAARGTKNIQYF
-	TRBV5-1	CASSQDRVREKLFF
once	TRBV4-3	CASSQGGGSNQPQHF
-	TRBV19	CASRGGGTDTQYF
-	TRBV7-9	CASSQTGRTGGELFF
-	TRBV9	CASSVGTLNEQYF
-	TRBV10-1	CASSEAGSDTQYF
-	TRBV2	CASRTDRGINSPLHF
-	TRBV15	CATRPSLNQPQHF
-	TRBV11-2	CASSLVVLGNYGYTF
-	TRBV5-4	CASSLEGSYLLSTDTQYF
-	TRBV14	CATRLNRGGTEAFF
-	TRBV9	CASSVAAGRNEKLFF
-	TRBV6-1	CAGRPRRGSTETQYF
-	TRBV19	CASSMLRETQYF
-	TRBV10-3	CAIRGGEGYTF
-	TRBV7-9	CASSIGRSTRGYTF
-	TRBV25-1	CASSKLTGGIDTQYF
few	TRBV4-1	CASSQAVGGNEKLFF
-	TRBV5-4	CASTTPGTGEGNEQFF
-	TRBV28	CASSSNTYEQYF
-	TRBV28	CASVRGSYEQYF
-	TRBV6-4	CASWDRGLCEQYF